This passage covers 2 T cell receptor beta chains from one sample sequenced in a study of blood T cell repertoires in COVID-19. Measured with immunoSEQ multiplex PCR; TCRdb has only the in-frame clones, and not every one. The sample holds about 160,000 clones, 70% to 90% seen once. The sequenced sample consisted of peripheral blood. These receptors came from a middle-aged man with acute or convalescent COVID-19.

This chain connects TRBV5-1 to TRBJ1-1; D uncertain. With 1 base removed from V and 0 bases from J, the gap between germline ends came to 10 bases. The CDR3 covers 15 residues. The V gene's germline CDR1 is SGHRS and CDR2 YFSETQ. CDR3 DNA sequence: TGCGCCAGCAGCTTGCTGGCGGGGTTGAACACTGAAGCTTTCTTT. Amino acid sequence: CASSLLAGLNTEAFF. The full variable domain, in which reference TRBV5-1 and TRBJ1-1 provide the parts outside the CDR3, is KAGVTQTPRYLIKTRGQQVTLSCSPISGHRSVSWYQQTPGQGLQFLFEYFSETQRNKGNFPGRFSGRQFSNSRSEMNVSTLELGDSALYLCASSLLAGLNTEAFFGQGTRLTVV.

This clone was detected only once. The chain links TRBV6-6 to TRBJ2-7; D uncertain. V lost 10 bases, J lost 1 base, and 14 bases lay in between. Looked up from germline, CDR1 is MNHNY and CDR2 is SVGAGI (reference sequence). This CDR3 spans 13 amino acids. CDR3 sequence reads: CAISLTASYEQYF. The CDR3 DNA is TGTGCCATCTCGCTTACAGCATCCTACGAGCAGTACTTC.